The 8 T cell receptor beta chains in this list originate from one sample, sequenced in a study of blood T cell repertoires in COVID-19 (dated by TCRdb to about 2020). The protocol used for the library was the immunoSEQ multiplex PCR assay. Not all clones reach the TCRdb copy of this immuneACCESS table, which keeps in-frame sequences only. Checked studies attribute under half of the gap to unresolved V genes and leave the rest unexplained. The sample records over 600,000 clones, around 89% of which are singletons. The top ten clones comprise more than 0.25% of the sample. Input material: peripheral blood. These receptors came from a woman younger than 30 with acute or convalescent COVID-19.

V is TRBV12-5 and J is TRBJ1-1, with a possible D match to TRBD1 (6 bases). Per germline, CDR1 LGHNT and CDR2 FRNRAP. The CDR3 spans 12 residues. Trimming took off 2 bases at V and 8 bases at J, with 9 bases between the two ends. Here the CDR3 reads CASGLITGEAFF. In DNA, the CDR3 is TGTGCTAGTGGTTTGATAACAGGGGAAGCTTTCTTT.

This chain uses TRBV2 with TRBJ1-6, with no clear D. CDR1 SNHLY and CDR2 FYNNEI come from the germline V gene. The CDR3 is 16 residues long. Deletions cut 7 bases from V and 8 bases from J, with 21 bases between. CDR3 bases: TGTGCCAGCACCGAGCCTACGGGGTCAGCCGATTCACCCCTCCACTTT. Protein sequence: CASTEPTGSADSPLHF.

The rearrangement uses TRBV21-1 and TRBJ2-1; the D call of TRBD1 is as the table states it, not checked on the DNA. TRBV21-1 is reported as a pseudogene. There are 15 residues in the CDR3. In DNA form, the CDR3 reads TGTGCCAGACCACAGGGGGCGTTGGGGAACAATGAGCAGTTCTTC. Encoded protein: CARPQGALGNNEQFF.

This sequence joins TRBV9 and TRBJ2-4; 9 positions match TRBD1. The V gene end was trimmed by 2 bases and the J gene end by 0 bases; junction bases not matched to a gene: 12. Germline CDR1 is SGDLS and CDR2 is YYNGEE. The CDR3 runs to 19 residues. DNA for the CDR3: TGTGCCAGCAGCGTGGAGGACAGGGGCCCCCCTGTAGCCAAAAACATTCAGTACTTC. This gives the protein CASSVEDRGPPVAKNIQYF. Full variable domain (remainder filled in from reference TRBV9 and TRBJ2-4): DSGVTQTPKHLITATGQRVTLRCSPRSGDLSVYWYQQSLDQGLQFLIQYYNGEERAKGNILERFSAQQFPDLHSELNLSSLELGDSALYFCASSVEDRGPPVAKNIQYFGAGTRLSVL.

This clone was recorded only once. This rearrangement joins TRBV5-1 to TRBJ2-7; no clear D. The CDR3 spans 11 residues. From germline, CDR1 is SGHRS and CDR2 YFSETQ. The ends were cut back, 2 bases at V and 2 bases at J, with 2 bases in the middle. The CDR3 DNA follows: TGCGCCAGCAGCTTCGCCTACGAGCAGTACTTC. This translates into CASSFAYEQYF.

The CDR3 is CASSEMMGQRGVNTEAFF. CDR3 in DNA: TGTGCCAGCAGTGAAATGATGGGACAGAGAGGAGTGAACACTGAAGCTTTCTTT. The chain has TRBV2 and TRBJ1-1; 7 positions match TRBD1. Losses at the gene ends were 2 bases for V and 0 bases for J; bases not matched to a gene: 12. The germline gives CDR1 SNHLY, CDR2 FYNNEI. The CDR3 contains 18 residues.

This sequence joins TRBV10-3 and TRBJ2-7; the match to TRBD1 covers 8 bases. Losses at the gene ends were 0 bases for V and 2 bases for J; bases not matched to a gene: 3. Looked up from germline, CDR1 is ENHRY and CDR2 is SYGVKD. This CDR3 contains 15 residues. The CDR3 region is CAISESRGLTYEQYF. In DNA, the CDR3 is TGTGCCATCAGTGAGTCCAGGGGGCTAACCTACGAGCAGTACTTC.

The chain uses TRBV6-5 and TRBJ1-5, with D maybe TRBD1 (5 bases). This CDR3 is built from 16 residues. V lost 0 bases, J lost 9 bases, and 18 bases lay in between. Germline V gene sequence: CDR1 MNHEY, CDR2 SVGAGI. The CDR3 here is CASSYSTRVGWGPQHF. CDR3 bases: TGTGCCAGCAGTTACTCGACCAGGGTAGGATGGGGGCCCCAGCATTTT.